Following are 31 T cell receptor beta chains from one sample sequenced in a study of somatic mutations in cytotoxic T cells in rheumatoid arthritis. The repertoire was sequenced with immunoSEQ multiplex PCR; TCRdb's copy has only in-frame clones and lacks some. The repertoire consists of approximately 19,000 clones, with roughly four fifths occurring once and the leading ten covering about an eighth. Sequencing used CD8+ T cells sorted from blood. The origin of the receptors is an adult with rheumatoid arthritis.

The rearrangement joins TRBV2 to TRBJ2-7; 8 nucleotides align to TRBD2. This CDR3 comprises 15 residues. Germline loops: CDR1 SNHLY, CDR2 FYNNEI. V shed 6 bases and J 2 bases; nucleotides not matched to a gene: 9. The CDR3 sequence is CASRAIAGMTYEQYF. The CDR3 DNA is TGTGCCAGCAGGGCAATAGCGGGGATGACCTACGAGCAGTACTTC.

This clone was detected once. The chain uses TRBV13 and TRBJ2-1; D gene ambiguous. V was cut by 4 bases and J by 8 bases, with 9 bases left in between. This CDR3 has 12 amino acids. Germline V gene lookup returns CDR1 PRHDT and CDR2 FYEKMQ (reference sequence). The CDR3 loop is CASSSTGDEQFF. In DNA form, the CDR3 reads TGTGCCAGCAGCTCAACTGGGGATGAGCAGTTCTTC.

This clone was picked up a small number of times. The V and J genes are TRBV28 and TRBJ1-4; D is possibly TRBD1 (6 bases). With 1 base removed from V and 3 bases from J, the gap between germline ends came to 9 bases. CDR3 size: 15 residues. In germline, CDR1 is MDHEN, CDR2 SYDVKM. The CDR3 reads CASSLYRTANEKLFF. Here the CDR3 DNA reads TGTGCCAGCAGTTTATACCGGACAGCTAATGAAAAACTGTTTTTT.

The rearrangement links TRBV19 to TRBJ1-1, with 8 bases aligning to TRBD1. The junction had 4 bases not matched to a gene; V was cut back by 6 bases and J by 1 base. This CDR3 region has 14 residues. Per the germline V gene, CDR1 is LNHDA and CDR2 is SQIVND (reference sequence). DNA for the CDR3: TGTGCCAGTAGCATCGGGACAGGGAACACTGAAGCTTTCTTT. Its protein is CASSIGTGNTEAFF.

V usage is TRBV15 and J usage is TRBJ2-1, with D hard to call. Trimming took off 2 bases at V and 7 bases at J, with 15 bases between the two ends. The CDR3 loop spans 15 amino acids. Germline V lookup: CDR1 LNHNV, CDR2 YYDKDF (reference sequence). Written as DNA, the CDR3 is TGTGCCACCAGCAGAAGGTTCGCGTTGGGAAATGAGCAGTTCTTC. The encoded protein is CATSRRFALGNEQFF.

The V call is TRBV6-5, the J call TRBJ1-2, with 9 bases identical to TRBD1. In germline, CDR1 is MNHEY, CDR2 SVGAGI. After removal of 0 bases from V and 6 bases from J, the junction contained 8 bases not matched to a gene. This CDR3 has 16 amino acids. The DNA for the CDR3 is TGTGCCAGCAGTTACTCATATGGGACAGGGATGGATGGCTACACCTTC. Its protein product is CASSYSYGTGMDGYTF.

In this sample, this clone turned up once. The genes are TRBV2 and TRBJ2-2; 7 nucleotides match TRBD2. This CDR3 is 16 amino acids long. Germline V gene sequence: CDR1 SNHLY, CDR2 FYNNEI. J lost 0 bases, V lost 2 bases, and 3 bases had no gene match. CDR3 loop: CASSETGLPNTGELFF. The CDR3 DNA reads TGTGCCAGCAGTGAAACGGGACTACCGAACACCGGGGAGCTGTTTTTT.

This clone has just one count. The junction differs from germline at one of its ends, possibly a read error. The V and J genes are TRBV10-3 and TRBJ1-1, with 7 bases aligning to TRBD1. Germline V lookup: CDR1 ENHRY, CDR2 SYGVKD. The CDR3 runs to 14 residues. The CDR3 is CAVRTGAVATEAFF. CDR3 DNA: TGTGCCGTCAGAACAGGGGCGGTTGCCACTGAAGCTTTCTTT.

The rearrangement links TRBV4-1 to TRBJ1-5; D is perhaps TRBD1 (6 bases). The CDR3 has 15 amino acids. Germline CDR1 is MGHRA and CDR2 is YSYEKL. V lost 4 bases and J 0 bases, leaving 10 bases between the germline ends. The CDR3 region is CASSRATGSNQPQHF. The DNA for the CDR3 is TGCGCCAGCAGCCGGGCGACAGGTAGCAATCAGCCCCAGCATTTT.

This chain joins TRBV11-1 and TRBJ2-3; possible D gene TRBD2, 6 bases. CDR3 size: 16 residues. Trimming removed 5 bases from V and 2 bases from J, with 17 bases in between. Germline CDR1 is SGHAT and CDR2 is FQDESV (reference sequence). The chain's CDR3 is CASSLWSGPNTDTQYF. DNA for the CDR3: TGTGCCAGCAGCCTTTGGAGCGGGCCTAACACAGATACGCAGTATTTT.

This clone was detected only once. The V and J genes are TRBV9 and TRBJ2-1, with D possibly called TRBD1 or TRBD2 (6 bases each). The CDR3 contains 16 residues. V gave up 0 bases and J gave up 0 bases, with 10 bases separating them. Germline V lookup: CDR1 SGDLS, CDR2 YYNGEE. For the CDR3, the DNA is TGTGCCAGCAGCGTAGAGGGGGGTCTCTCCTACAATGAGCAGTTCTTC. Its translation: CASSVEGGLSYNEQFF.

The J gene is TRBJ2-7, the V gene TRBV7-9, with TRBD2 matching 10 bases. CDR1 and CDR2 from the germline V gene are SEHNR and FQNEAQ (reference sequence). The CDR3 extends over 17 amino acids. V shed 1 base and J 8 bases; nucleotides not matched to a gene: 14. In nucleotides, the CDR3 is TGTGCCAGCAGCTTAGTGGGAGTACGGCCTAGCGGGGGTCAGCAGTACTTC. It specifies CASSLVGVRPSGGQQYF.

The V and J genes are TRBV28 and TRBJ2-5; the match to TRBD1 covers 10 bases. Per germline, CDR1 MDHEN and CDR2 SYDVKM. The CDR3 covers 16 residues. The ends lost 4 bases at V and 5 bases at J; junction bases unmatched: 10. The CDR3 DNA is TGTGCCAGCAGTTCGCTGACAGGGGGCTTAGGGGAGACCCAGTACTTC. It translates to CASSSLTGGLGETQYF.

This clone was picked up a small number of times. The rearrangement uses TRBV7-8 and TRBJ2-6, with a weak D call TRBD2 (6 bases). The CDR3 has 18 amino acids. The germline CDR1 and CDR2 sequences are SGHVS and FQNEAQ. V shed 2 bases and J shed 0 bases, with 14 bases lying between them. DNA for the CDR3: TGTGCCAGCAGCTTATCGGGGGTCCCCTTCTCTGGGGCCAACGTCCTGACTTTC. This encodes CASSLSGVPFSGANVLTF.

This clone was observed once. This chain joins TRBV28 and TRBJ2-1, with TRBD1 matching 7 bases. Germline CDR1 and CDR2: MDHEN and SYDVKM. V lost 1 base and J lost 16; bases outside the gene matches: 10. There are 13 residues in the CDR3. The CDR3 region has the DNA TGTGCCAGCAGTTTATCCGACAGGGCCGGGGATTTCTTC. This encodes CASSLSDRAGDFF.

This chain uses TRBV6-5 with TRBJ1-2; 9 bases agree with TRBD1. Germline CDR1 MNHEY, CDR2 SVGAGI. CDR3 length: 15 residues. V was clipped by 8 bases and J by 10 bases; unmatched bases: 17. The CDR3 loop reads CASASNRETGGSYTF. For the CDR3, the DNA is TGTGCCAGCGCTTCGAATAGGGAGACAGGGGGTTCCTACACCTTC.

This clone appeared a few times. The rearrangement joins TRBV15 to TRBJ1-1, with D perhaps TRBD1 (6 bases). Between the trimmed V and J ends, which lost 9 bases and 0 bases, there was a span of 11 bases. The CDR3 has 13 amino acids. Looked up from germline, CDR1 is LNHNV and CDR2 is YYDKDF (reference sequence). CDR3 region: CATGRTVNTEAFF. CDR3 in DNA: TGTGCCACGGGGAGGACAGTGAACACTGAAGCTTTCTTT.

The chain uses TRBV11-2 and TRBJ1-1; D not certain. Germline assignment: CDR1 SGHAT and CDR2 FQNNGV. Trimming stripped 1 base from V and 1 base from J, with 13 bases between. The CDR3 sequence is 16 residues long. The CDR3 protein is CASSLGLRRENTEAFF. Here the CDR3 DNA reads TGTGCCAGCAGCTTAGGGTTACGGCGGGAGAACACTGAAGCTTTCTTT.

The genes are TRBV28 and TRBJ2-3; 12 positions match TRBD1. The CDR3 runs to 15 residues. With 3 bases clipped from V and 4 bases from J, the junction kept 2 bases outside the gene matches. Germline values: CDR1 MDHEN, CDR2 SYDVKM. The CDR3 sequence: CASSLGQGAADTQYF. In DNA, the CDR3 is TGTGCCAGCAGTTTGGGACAGGGGGCTGCAGATACGCAGTATTTT.

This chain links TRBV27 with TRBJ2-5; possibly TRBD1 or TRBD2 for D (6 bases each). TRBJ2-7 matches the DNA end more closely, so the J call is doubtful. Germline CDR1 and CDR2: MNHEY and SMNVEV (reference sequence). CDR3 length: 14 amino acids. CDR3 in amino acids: CASSFWGADYEQYF. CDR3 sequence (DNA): TGTGCCAGCAGTTTTTGGGGGGCCGACTACGAGCAGTACTTC.

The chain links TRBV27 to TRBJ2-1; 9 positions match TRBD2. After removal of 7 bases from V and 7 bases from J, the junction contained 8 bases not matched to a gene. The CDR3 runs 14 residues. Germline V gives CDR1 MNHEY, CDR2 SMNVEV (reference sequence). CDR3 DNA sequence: TGTGCCAGCACTGTCGCGGGAGGGGGTAATGAGCAGTTCTTC. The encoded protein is CASTVAGGGNEQFF.

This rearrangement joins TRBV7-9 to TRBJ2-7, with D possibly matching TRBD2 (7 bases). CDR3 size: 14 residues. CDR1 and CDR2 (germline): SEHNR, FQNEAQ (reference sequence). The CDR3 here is CAITPRGAAYEQYF. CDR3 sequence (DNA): TGTGCGATCACCCCCCGGGGGGCGGCCTACGAGCAGTACTTC.

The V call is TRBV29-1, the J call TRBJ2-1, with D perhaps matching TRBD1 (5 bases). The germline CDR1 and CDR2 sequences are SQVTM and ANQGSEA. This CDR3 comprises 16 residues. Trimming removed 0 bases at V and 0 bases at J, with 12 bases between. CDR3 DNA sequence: TGCAGCGTTGAAGATCCCAGGGCTAGCTCCTACAATGAGCAGTTCTTC. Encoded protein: CSVEDPRASSYNEQFF.

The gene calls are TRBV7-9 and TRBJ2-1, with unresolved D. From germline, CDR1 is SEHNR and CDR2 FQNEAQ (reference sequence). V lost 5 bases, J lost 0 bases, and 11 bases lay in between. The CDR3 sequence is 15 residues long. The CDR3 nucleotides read TGTGCCAGCAGCGCCGGATTGAGCTCCTACAATGAGCAGTTCTTC. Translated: CASSAGLSSYNEQFF.

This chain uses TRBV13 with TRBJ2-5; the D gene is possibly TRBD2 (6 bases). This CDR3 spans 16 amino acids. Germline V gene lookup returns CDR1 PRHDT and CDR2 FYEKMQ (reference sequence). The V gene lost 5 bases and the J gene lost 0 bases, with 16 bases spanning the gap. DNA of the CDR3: TGTGCCAGCAGCCCAGTATTGCGGGGCAACCAAGAGACCCAGTACTTC. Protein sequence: CASSPVLRGNQETQYF.

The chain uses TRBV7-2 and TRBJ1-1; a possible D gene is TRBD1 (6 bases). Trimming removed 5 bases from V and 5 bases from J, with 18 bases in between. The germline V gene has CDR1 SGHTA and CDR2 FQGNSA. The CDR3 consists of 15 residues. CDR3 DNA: TGTGCCAGCAGCAAAGAAGGGACATGGGGTACTGAAGCTTTCTTT. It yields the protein CASSKEGTWGTEAFF.

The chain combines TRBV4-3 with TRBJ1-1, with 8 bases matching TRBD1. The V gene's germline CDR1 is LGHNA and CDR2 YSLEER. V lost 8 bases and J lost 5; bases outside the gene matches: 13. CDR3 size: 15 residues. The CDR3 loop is CASRTGRAIKTEAFF. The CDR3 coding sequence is TGCGCCAGCCGGACAGGGAGAGCAATTAAGACTGAAGCTTTCTTT.

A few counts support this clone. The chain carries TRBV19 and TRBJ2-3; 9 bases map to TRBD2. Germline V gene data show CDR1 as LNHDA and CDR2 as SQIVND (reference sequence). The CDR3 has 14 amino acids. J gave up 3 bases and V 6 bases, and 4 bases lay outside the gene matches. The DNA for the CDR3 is TGTGCCAGTAGCCGGACTAGCGAAACAGATACGCAGTATTTT. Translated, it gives CASSRTSETDTQYF.

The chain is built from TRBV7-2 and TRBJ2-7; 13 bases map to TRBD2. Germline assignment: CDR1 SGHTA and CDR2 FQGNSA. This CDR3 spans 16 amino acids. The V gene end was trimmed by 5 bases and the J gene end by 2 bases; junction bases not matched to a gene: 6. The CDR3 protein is CASSPGTSGIPYEQYF. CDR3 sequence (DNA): TGTGCCAGCAGCCCGGGGACTAGCGGGATCCCCTACGAGCAGTACTTC.

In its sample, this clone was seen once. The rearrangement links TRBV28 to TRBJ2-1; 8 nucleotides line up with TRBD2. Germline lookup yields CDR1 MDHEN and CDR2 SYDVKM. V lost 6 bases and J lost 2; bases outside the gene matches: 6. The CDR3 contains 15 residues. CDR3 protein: CASRPGLAAYNEQFF. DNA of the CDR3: TGTGCCAGCAGGCCAGGACTAGCAGCCTACAATGAGCAGTTCTTC.

The CDR3 here is CSARDLGQTFF. CDR3 nucleotides: TGCAGTGCTAGAGATCTCGGTCAGACTTTCTTT. This chain connects TRBV20-1 to TRBJ1-1; D remains unclear. Trimming took off 0 bases at V and 12 bases at J, with 11 bases between the two ends. Looked up from germline, CDR1 is DFQATT and CDR2 is SNEGSKA (reference sequence). The CDR3 runs to 11 residues.